Only one count was recorded for the clone carrying this TCR beta chain. What it binds is not known. A sample-barcoded 5' primer and a J-beta primer mix were used in a second PCR of about 6 to 12 cycles. TCRdb re-derived calls from the 5' RACE reads in MiXCR, one entry per CDR3 protein. The profile covers about 570,000 distinct CDR3 sequences, with 27% appearing a single time and around a sixth taken by the ten largest. The sample comes from a study of blood T cells in healthy people across ages. Study outcomes and limitations: Versus aged donors, long-lived donors had higher diversity and more naive CD4+ cells.

The CDR3 spans 15 residues. The germline V gene encodes CDR1 SGHAT and CDR2 FQDESV (reference sequence). V was clipped by 5 bases and J by 5 bases; unmatched bases: 6. The receptor was isolated from a woman in her 70s in good health. The chain uses TRBV11-1 and TRBJ1-1, with TRBD1 matching over 12 bases. The sample taken for sequencing was blood. CDR3 in DNA: TGTGCCAGCAGCCAAGGGGGACAGGGGGCAACTGAAGCTTTCTTT. As protein: CASSQGGQGATEAFF.